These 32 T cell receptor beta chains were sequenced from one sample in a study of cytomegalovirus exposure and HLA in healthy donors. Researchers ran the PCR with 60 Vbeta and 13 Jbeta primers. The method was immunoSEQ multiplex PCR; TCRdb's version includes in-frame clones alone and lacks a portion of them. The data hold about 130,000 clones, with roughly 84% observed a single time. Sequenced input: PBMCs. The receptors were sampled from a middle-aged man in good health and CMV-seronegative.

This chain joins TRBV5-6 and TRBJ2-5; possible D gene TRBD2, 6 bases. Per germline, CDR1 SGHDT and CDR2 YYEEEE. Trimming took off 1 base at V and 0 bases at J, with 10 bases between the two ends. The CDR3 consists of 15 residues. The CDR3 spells CASSLWGVYQETQYF. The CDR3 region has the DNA TGTGCCAGCAGCTTGTGGGGGGTGTACCAAGAGACCCAGTACTTC.

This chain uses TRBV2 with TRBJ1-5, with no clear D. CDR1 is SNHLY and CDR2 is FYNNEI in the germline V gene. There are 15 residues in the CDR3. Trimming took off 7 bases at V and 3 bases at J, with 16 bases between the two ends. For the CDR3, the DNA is TGTGCCAGCAAGCTTTCGAGGGAGGACAATCAGCCCCAGCATTTT. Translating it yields CASKLSREDNQPQHF.

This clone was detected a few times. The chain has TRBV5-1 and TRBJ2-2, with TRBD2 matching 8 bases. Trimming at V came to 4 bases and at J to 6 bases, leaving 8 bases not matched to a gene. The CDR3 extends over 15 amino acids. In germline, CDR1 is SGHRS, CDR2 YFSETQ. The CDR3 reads CASSTGTRGSGELFF. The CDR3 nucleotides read TGCGCCAGCAGCACTGGGACTAGAGGGTCCGGGGAGCTGTTTTTT. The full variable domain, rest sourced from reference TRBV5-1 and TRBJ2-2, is KAGVTQTPRYLIKTRGQQVTLSCSPISGHRSVSWYQQTPGQGLQFLFEYFSETQRNKGNFPGRFSGRQFSNSRSEMNVSTLELGDSALYLCASSTGTRGSGELFFGEGSRLTVL.

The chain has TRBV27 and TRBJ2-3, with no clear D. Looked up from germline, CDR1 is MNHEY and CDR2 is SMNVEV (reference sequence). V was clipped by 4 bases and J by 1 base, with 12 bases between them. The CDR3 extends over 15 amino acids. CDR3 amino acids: CASSSSRIGTDTQYF. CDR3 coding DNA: TGTGCCAGCAGTTCCTCTAGGATAGGCACAGATACGCAGTATTTT.

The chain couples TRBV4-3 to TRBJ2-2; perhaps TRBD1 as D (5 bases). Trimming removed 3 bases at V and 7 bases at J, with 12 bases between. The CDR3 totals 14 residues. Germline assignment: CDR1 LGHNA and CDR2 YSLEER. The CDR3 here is CASSHVGAIGELFF. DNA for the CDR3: TGCGCCAGCAGCCACGTAGGGGCGATCGGGGAGCTGTTTTTT.

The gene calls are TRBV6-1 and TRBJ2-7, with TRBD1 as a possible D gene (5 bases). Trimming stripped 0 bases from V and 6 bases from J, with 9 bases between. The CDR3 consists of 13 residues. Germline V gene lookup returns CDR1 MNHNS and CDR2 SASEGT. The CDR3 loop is CASSEAGVTEQYF. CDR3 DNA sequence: TGTGCCAGCAGTGAAGCAGGGGTTACCGAGCAGTACTTC.

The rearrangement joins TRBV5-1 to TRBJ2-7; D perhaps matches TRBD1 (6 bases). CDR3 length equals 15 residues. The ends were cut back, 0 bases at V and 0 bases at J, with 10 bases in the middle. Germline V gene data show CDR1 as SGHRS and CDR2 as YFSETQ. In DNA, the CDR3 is TGCGCCAGCAGCTTGGCCCTGGGACACTCCTACGAGCAGTACTTC. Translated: CASSLALGHSYEQYF.

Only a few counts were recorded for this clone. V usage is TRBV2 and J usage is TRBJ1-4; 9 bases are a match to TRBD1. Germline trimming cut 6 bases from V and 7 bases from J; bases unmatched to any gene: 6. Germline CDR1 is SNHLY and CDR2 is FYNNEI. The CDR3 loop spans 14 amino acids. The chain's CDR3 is CASSGQGRVEKLFF. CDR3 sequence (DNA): TGTGCCAGCAGCGGACAGGGGAGGGTTGAAAAACTGTTTTTT. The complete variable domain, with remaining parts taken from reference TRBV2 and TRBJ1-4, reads EPEVTQTPSHQVTQMGQEVILRCVPISNHLYFYWYRQILGQKVEFLVSFYNNEISEKSEIFDDQFSVERPDGSNFTLKIRSTKLEDSAMYFCASSGQGRVEKLFFGSGTQLSVL.

Written as DNA, the CDR3 is TGTGCCAGTAGTATGGGCAGAAACACTGAAGCTTTCTTT. Its protein is CASSMGRNTEAFF. V is TRBV19 and J is TRBJ1-1, with no clear D. The length of the CDR3 is 13 residues. The germline V and J ends were trimmed by 3 bases and 2 bases, with 7 bases remaining between them. CDR1 and CDR2 from the germline V gene are LNHDA and SQIVND (reference sequence).

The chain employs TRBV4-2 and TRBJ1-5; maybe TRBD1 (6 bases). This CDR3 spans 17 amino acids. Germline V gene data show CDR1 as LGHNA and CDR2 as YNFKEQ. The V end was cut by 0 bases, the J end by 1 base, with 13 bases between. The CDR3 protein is CASSQDPGQISNQPQHF. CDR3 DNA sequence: TGTGCCAGCAGCCAAGATCCCGGACAGATAAGCAATCAGCCCCAGCATTTT.

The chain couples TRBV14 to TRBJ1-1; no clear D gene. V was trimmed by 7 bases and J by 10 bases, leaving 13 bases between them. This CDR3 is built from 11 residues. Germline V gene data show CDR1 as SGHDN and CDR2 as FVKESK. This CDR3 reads CASTIRGRAFF. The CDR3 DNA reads TGTGCCAGCACCATCAGAGGGAGAGCTTTCTTT.

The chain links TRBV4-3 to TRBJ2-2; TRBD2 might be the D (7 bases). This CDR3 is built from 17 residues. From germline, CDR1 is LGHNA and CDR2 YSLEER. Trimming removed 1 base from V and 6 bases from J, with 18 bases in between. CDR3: CASSQAFGGALSGELFF. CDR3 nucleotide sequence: TGCGCCAGCAGCCAAGCGTTTGGGGGGGCATTATCCGGGGAGCTGTTTTTT.

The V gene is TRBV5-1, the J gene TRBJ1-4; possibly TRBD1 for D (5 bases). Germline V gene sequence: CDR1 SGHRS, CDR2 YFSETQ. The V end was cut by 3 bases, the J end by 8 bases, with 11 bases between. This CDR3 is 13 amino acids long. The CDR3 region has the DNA TGCGCCAGCAGCTGGGGCACCCGGGAAAAACTGTTTTTT. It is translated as CASSWGTREKLFF.

Here the CDR3 reads CASSGMTGGLGGYTF. As DNA, the CDR3 is TGTGCCAGCAGCGGAATGACAGGGGGCCTGGGTGGCTACACCTTC. The rearrangement links TRBV2 to TRBJ1-2, with 10 nucleotides matching TRBD1. CDR3 length: 15 residues. V lost 6 bases to trimming and J lost 7 bases; unmatched junction nucleotides: 11. The germline V gene has CDR1 SNHLY and CDR2 FYNNEI.

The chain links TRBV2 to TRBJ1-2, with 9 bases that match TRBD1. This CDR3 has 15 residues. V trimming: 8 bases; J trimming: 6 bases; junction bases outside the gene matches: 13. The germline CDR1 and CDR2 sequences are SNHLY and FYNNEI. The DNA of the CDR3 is TGTGCCAGCGGGGTCAGACAGGGGGGAGAGGATGGCTACACCTTC. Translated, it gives CASGVRQGGEDGYTF.

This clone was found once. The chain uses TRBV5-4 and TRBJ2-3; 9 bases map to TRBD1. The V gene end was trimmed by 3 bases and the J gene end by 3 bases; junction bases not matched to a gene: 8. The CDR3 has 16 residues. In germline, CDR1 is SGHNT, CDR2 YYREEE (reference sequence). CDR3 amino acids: CASSWDRAAGTDTQYF. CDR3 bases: TGTGCCAGCAGCTGGGACAGGGCCGCTGGGACAGATACGCAGTATTTT.

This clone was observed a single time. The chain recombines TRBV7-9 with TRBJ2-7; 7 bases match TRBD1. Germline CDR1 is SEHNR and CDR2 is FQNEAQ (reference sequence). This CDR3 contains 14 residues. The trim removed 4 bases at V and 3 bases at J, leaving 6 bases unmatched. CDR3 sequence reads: CASSSATGNYEQYF. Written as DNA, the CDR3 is TGTGCCAGCAGCTCGGCGACAGGGAACTACGAGCAGTACTTC.

CDR3 sequence reads: CASSQLAGGHEQYF. In DNA, the CDR3 is TGTGCCAGCAGCCAACTAGCGGGGGGTCACGAGCAGTACTTC. The chain is built from TRBV14 and TRBJ2-7, with 11 bases lining up with TRBD2. The CDR3 runs 14 residues. Germline CDR1 and CDR2: SGHDN and FVKESK. The V and J ends lost 2 bases and 5 bases, in that order; junction bases with no gene match: 2.

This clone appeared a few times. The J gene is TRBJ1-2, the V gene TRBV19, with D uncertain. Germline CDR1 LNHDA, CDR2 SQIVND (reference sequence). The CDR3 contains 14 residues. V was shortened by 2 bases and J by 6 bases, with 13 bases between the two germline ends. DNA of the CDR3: TGTGCCAGTAGTATAAGTCCGGGGATGGATGGCTACACCTTC. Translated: CASSISPGMDGYTF. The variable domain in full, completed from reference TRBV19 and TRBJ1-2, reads DGGITQSPKYLFRKEGQNVTLSCEQNLNHDAMYWYRQDPGQGLRLIYYSQIVNDFQKGDIAEGYSVSREKKESFPLTVTSAQKNPTAFYLCASSISPGMDGYTFGSGTRLTVV.

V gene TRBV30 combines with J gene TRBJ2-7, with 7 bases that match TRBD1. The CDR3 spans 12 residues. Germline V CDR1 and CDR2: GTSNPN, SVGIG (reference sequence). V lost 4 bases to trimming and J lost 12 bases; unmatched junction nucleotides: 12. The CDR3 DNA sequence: TGTGCCTGGAATCGGGACAGCGCCCGTAGGTACTTC. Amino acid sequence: CAWNRDSARRYF.

The CDR3 sequence is CASREPQIHPSIVNEKLFF. In DNA form, the CDR3 reads TGTGCCAGTAGGGAACCACAGATACACCCTTCAATAGTAAATGAAAAACTGTTTTTT. V usage is TRBV19 and J usage is TRBJ1-4; no firm D call. The ends were cut back, 6 bases at V and 5 bases at J, with 28 bases in the middle. The germline CDR1 and CDR2 sequences are LNHDA and SQIVND (reference sequence). CDR3 size: 19 residues. Using reference TRBV19 and TRBJ1-4 for the parts outside the CDR3, the full variable domain is DGGITQSPKYLFRKEGQNVTLSCEQNLNHDAMYWYRQDPGQGLRLIYYSQIVNDFQKGDIAEGYSVSREKKESFPLTVTSAQKNPTAFYLCASREPQIHPSIVNEKLFFGSGTQLSVL.

In nucleotides, the CDR3 is TGTGCCAGCAGTGAAGGCGACAGGCACTACGAGCAGTACTTC. Its protein is CASSEGDRHYEQYF. The V call is TRBV6-1, the J call TRBJ2-7; a weak D match, TRBD1 (6 bases). V was pared by 1 base and J by 3 bases, with 10 bases between. The CDR3 has 14 residues. Germline loops: CDR1 MNHNS, CDR2 SASEGT.

The CDR3 coding sequence is TGTGCCAGCAGCTTATTTCGGGATCAGCCCCAGCATTTT. This encodes CASSLFRDQPQHF. V and J are TRBV7-2 and TRBJ1-5; D ambiguous. This CDR3 has 13 residues. CDR1 SGHTA and CDR2 FQGNSA come from the germline V gene. The ends were cut back, 2 bases at V and 5 bases at J, with 7 bases in the middle.

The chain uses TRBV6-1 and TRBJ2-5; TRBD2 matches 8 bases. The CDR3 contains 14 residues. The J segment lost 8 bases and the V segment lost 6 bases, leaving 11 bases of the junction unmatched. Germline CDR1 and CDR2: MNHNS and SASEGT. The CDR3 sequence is CASSPPQRGTTQYF. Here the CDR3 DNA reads TGTGCCAGCAGCCCCCCCCAGCGGGGGACAACCCAGTACTTC.

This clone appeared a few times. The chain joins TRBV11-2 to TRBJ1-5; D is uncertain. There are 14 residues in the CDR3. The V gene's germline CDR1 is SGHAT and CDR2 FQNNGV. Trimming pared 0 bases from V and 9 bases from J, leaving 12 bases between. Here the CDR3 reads CASSLDTSVRPQHF. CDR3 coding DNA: TGTGCCAGCAGCTTAGATACGAGTGTTCGGCCCCAGCATTTT.

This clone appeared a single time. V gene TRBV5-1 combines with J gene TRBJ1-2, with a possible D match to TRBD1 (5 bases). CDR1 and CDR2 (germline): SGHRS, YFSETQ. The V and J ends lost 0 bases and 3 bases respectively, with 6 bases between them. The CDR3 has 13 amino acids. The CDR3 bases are TGCGCCAGCAGCTTGGGACAGTACTATGGCTACACCTTC. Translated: CASSLGQYYGYTF.

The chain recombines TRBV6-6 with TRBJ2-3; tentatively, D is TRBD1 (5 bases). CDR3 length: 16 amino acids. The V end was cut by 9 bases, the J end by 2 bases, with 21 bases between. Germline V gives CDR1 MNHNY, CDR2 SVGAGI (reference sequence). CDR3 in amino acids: CASGSGLKQTTDTQYF. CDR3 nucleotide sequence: TGTGCCAGTGGCTCAGGGTTGAAGCAGACCACAGATACGCAGTATTTT.

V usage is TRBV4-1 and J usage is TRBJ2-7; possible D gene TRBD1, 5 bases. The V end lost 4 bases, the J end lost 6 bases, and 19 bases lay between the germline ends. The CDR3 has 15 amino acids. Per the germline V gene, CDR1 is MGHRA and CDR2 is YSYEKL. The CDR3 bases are TGCGCCAGCAGCCCCGGTCAGGGAAGGTCTGGCGAGCAGTACTTC. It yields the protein CASSPGQGRSGEQYF.

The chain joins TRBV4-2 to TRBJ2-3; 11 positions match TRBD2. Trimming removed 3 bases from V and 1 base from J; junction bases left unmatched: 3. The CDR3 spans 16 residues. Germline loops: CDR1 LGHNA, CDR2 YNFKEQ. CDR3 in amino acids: CASSQASGGRTDTQYF. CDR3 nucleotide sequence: TGTGCCAGCAGCCAGGCTAGCGGGGGGCGCACAGATACGCAGTATTTT.

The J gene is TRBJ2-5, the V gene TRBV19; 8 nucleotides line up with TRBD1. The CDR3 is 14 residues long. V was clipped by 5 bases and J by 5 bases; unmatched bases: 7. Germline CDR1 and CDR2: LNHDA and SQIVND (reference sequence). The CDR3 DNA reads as TGTGCCAGTAGTTCGACAGGGGATCGGGAGACCCAGTACTTC. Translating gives CASSSTGDRETQYF.

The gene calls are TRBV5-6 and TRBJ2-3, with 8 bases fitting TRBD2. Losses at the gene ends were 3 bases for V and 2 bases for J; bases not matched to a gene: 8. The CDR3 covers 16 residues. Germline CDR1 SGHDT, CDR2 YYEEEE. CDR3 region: CASSSTGLAPTDTQYF. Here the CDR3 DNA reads TGTGCCAGCAGCTCAACAGGACTAGCCCCCACAGATACGCAGTATTTT. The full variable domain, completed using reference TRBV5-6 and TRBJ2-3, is DAGVTQSPTHLIKTRGQQVTLRCSPKSGHDTVSWYQQALGQGPQFIFQYYEEEERQRGNFPDRFSGHQFPNYSSELNVNALLLGDSALYLCASSSTGLAPTDTQYFGPGTRLTVL.

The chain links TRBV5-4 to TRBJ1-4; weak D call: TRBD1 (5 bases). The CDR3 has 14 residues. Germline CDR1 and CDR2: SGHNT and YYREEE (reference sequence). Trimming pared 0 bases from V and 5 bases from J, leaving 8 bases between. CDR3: CASSLAGDNEKLFF. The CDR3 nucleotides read TGTGCCAGCAGCTTGGCGGGGGACAATGAAAAACTGTTTTTT.